This T cell receptor (beta chain) was observed in a study of post-analysis software for immune sequencing data. Study in general: Courses of disease covered relapsing-remitting, secondary progressive and progressive-relapsing multiple sclerosis. Overall study findings and caveats: Controls' normalized Chao1 diversity significantly exceeded that of multiple sclerosis patients. The study found TRBV5-6, TRBV5-1 and TRBV20-1 among a handful of TRBV segments more frequent in patients than controls.

This clonotype was counted ten times or more. Antigen: not known. Trimming cost V 0 bases and J 5 bases; bases outside gene matches: 10. The CDR3 length is 16 residues. Germline CDR1 and CDR2: DFQATT and SNEGSKA (reference sequence). Unique molecular identifiers tagged the TCR beta cDNA libraries. TCRdb independently ran MiXCR on the PCR reads; one entry per CDR3 protein. The sample has 170,000 or so distinct CDR3 sequences, roughly 30% seen once; the top ten hold roughly 1.6%. The V and J genes are TRBV20-1 and TRBJ2-3, with TRBD2 identical over 8 bases. This clonotype was obtained from a girl aged 5-17 years with multiple sclerosis. Sequencing was performed on blood. The CDR3 region has the DNA TGCAGTGCTAGAGATATGGCTAGCGGGCTGGAAGATACGCAGTATTTT. Protein sequence: CSARDMASGLEDTQYF.